Shown below are 26 T cell receptor beta chains from a single sample sequenced in a study of T cell responses to AZD1222 COVID-19 vaccine. The table came from immunoSEQ multiplex PCR; TCRdb's copy has only in-frame clones and leaves some out. The data contain fewer than 250,000 clones, 92% of them seen just once; the ten biggest clones take up approximately 1.5%. The sample was peripheral blood, taken on day 0 of AZD1222 vaccination. Receptors originate from an adult in good health.

The genes are TRBV7-9 and TRBJ1-1; D gene unclear. The ends were cut back, 1 base at V and 10 bases at J, with 10 bases in the middle. Germline V lookup: CDR1 SEHNR, CDR2 FQNEAQ (reference sequence). The CDR3 has 12 residues. This chain's CDR3 is CASSLESEGAFF. DNA for the CDR3: TGTGCCAGCAGCTTAGAGTCTGAAGGAGCTTTCTTT.

The chain is built from TRBV6-5 and TRBJ1-1; D gene uncertain. The CDR3 is 13 residues long. Germline lookup yields CDR1 MNHEY and CDR2 SVGAGI. V lost 7 bases to trimming and J lost 1 base, with 10 bases between them. CDR3 sequence reads: CASIPYGNTEAFF. For the CDR3, the DNA is TGTGCCAGCATCCCCTACGGGAACACTGAAGCTTTCTTT.

The chain recombines TRBV27 with TRBJ2-7, with a tentative D call TRBD2 (5 bases). The ends were cut back, 6 bases at V and 5 bases at J, with 8 bases in the middle. The length of the CDR3 is 11 residues. Germline lookup yields CDR1 MNHEY and CDR2 SMNVEV (reference sequence). CDR3 nucleotides: TGTGCCAGCAGGCGGGTGGACGAGCAGTACTTC. Translating gives CASRRVDEQYF.

The chain couples TRBV6-5 to TRBJ1-2, with unresolved D. Germline CDR1 and CDR2: MNHEY and SVGAGI. The CDR3 contains 11 residues. V was cut by 4 bases and J by 7 bases, with 7 bases left in between. The CDR3 region is CASSFVSGYTF. CDR3 bases: TGTGCCAGCAGTTTTGTTTCTGGCTACACCTTC.

The chain uses TRBV10-3 and TRBJ2-3; no firm D call. The V and J ends lost 3 bases and 2 bases respectively, with 9 bases between them. The V gene's germline CDR1 is ENHRY and CDR2 SYGVKD. This CDR3 region has 14 residues. The CDR3 DNA reads as TGTGCCATCAGTGACGGGCAGATCACAGATACGCAGTATTTT. Its translation is CAISDGQITDTQYF.

This chain connects TRBV12-3 or TRBV12-4 to TRBJ1-1; D gene unclear. V lost 3 bases and J 3 bases, leaving 5 bases between the germline ends. The CDR3 is 12 residues long. The CDR3 bases are TGTGCCAGCAGTTTTCAATACACTGAAGCTTTCTTT. Its translation: CASSFQYTEAFF.

The chain's CDR3 is CASRANSNQPQHF. CDR3 DNA: TGTGCCAGCAGGGCGAATAGCAATCAGCCCCAGCATTTT. V and J are TRBV6-5 and TRBJ1-5; D is ambiguous. Germline CDR1 is MNHEY and CDR2 is SVGAGI. Deletions cut 6 bases from V and 0 bases from J, with 6 bases between. The CDR3 contains 13 residues.

The chain is built from TRBV19 and TRBJ2-3; 16 bases agree with TRBD2. Germline trimming cut 4 bases from V and 6 bases from J; bases unmatched to any gene: 7. The CDR3 loop spans 17 amino acids. Germline V CDR1 and CDR2: LNHDA, SQIVND (reference sequence). CDR3 nucleotide sequence: TGTGCCAGTAGTACCCCGGGACTAGCGGGGGGGTACGATACGCAGTATTTT. Residues: CASSTPGLAGGYDTQYF.

V and J are TRBV18 and TRBJ2-3; D tentatively fits TRBD1 or TRBD2 (5 bases each). Trimming took off 3 bases at V and 1 base at J, with 11 bases between the two ends. CDR1 and CDR2 from the germline V gene are KGHSH and LQKENI. CDR3 size: 15 residues. The CDR3 protein is CASSPSQGGTDTQYF. CDR3 DNA sequence: TGTGCCAGCTCACCGAGCCAGGGAGGCACAGATACGCAGTATTTT.

The V gene is TRBV27, the J gene TRBJ1-5; D is unclear. Trimming took off 3 bases at V and 9 bases at J, with 12 bases between the two ends. Germline values: CDR1 MNHEY, CDR2 SMNVEV (reference sequence). The CDR3 has 13 residues. CDR3 protein: CASSLWTEGPQHF. The CDR3 DNA sequence: TGTGCCAGCAGTTTGTGGACGGAGGGGCCCCAGCATTTT.

This clone has just one count. The chain is built from TRBV27 and TRBJ2-3; perhaps TRBD1 as D (5 bases). The V end was cut by 2 bases, the J end by 8 bases, with 14 bases between. Germline CDR1 reads MNHEY; CDR2 reads SMNVEV (reference sequence). The CDR3 is made up of 14 amino acids. The CDR3, as DNA: TGTGCCAGCAGTTTACTGGAAGACAGTCTTACGCAGTATTTT. Translating it yields CASSLLEDSLTQYF.

The chain uses TRBV5-1 and TRBJ1-1; tentatively, D is TRBD1 (5 bases). CDR1 and CDR2 from the germline V gene are SGHRS and YFSETQ. CDR3 size: 16 residues. V was pared by 4 bases and J by 4 bases, with 20 bases between. CDR3 residues: CASSLDSVGVGTEAFF. CDR3 bases: TGCGCCAGCAGCCTCGACAGTGTGGGAGTTGGCACTGAAGCTTTCTTT.

The chain links TRBV9 to TRBJ2-1; perhaps TRBD2 as D (7 bases). From germline, CDR1 is SGDLS and CDR2 YYNGEE. The CDR3 contains 15 residues. Deletions cut 3 bases from V and 5 bases from J, with 15 bases between. CDR3 protein: CASSASGGLHNEQFF. The CDR3 DNA is TGTGCCAGCAGCGCCTCCGGGGGGCTCCACAATGAGCAGTTCTTC.

The genes are TRBV7-8 and TRBJ1-1, with D possibly matching TRBD1 (6 bases). Trimming cost V 2 bases and J 2 bases, with 18 bases left between them. CDR1 and CDR2 (germline): SGHVS, FQNEAQ. The CDR3 loop spans 17 amino acids. CDR3 sequence (DNA): TGTGCCAGCAGCTTATTGGGGGCAGGGCTTGGAAACACTGAAGCTTTCTTT. Encoded protein: CASSLLGAGLGNTEAFF.

V and J are TRBV12-3 or TRBV12-4 and TRBJ1-2; a possible D gene is TRBD1 (6 bases). The CDR3 runs to 12 residues. The ends were cut back, 6 bases at V and 4 bases at J, with 9 bases in the middle. In DNA form, the CDR3 reads TGTGCCAGCAGACAGGGCCCCTATGGCTACACCTTC. This encodes CASRQGPYGYTF.

The gene calls are TRBV6-6 and TRBJ1-4, with a weak D call TRBD1 (5 bases). V lost 0 bases to trimming and J lost 11 bases, with 13 bases between them. The CDR3 has 14 residues. Germline V lookup: CDR1 MNHNY, CDR2 SVGAGI (reference sequence). CDR3 nucleotide sequence: TGTGCCAGCAGTTACTCGGCAGGGCAAGGCAAACTGTTTTTT. This codes for CASSYSAGQGKLFF.

J is TRBJ2-2 and V is TRBV4-1; D gene ambiguous. Germline lookup yields CDR1 MGHRA and CDR2 YSYEKL. This CDR3 has 16 amino acids. V lost 4 bases, J lost 3 bases, and 15 bases lay in between. The CDR3: CASSPLTGPYTGELFF. CDR3 nucleotide sequence: TGCGCCAGCAGCCCACTAACCGGGCCTTACACCGGGGAGCTGTTTTTT.

This rearrangement joins TRBV27 to TRBJ1-5, with D uncertain. CDR1 and CDR2 (germline): MNHEY, SMNVEV (reference sequence). This CDR3 spans 15 amino acids. With 8 bases removed from V and 4 bases from J, the gap between germline ends came to 18 bases. In DNA, the CDR3 is TGTGCCAGCCCCACCGGGGAGGATTTAAATCAGCCCCAGCATTTT. Translating gives CASPTGEDLNQPQHF.

The chain recombines TRBV7-9 with TRBJ2-7; D is possibly TRBD2 (7 bases). The V and J ends lost 3 bases and 3 bases respectively, with 12 bases between them. The germline V gene encodes CDR1 SEHNR and CDR2 FQNEAQ (reference sequence). The CDR3 consists of 14 residues. The CDR3 protein is CASSFGGGNYEQYF. As DNA, the CDR3 is TGTGCCAGCAGCTTCGGCGGGGGCAACTACGAGCAGTACTTC.

The gene calls are TRBV27 and TRBJ1-2; 7 nucleotides line up with TRBD1. The CDR3 covers 13 residues. V trimming: 5 bases; J trimming: 1 base; junction bases outside the gene matches: 1. Per germline, CDR1 MNHEY and CDR2 SMNVEV (reference sequence). The chain's CDR3 is CASSRQGNYGYTF. The CDR3 region has the DNA TGTGCCAGCAGTCGACAGGGTAACTATGGCTACACCTTC.

In DNA form, the CDR3 reads TGTGCCTCCCAGCGGGGACGCACAGATACGCAGTATTTT. This codes for CASQRGRTDTQYF. The chain recombines TRBV30 with TRBJ2-3; 7 bases agree with TRBD2. Germline V gene sequence: CDR1 GTSNPN, CDR2 SVGIG (reference sequence). The CDR3 runs to 13 residues. V lost 7 bases to trimming and J lost 1 base; unmatched junction nucleotides: 5.

The chain uses TRBV29-1 and TRBJ2-1; tentatively, D is TRBD2 (5 bases). Between the trimmed V and J ends, which lost 6 bases and 2 bases, there was a span of 11 bases. CDR1 and CDR2 (germline): SQVTM, ANQGSEA. The CDR3 length is 13 residues. CDR3 residues: CSVNGDAYNEQFF. The CDR3 bases are TGCAGCGTCAACGGGGATGCCTACAATGAGCAGTTCTTC.

The V call is TRBV3-1 (or the pseudogene TRBV3-2), the J call TRBJ2-1; 13 positions match TRBD2. Germline CDR1 and CDR2: LGHDT and YNNKEL (reference sequence). The CDR3 runs to 18 residues. Trimming cost V 0 bases and J 2 bases; bases outside gene matches: 4. CDR3 bases: TGTGCCAGCAGCCAAGAGACTAGCGGGGGGTCCGCCTACAATGAGCAGTTCTTC. Protein product: CASSQETSGGSAYNEQFF.

The J gene is TRBJ2-7, the V gene TRBV5-1; maybe TRBD1 (6 bases). CDR1 SGHRS and CDR2 YFSETQ come from the germline V gene. Trimming pared 1 base from V and 2 bases from J, leaving 16 bases between. CDR3 length: 16 amino acids. CDR3: CASSLRGRQATYEQYF. The CDR3 DNA is TGCGCCAGCAGCTTGCGGGGTCGACAGGCGACCTACGAGCAGTACTTC.

The chain carries TRBV2 and TRBJ1-5; D uncertain. The CDR3 extends over 14 amino acids. Germline V gene data show CDR1 as SNHLY and CDR2 as FYNNEI. V dropped 2 bases and J dropped 0 bases, with 5 bases sitting between them. The CDR3 loop is CASSERVSNQPQHF. The CDR3 nucleotides read TGTGCCAGCAGTGAAAGGGTTAGCAATCAGCCCCAGCATTTT.

With regard to this clone: The junction does not match germline at one end; this may be a read error. V is TRBV19 and J is TRBJ2-2; TRBD1 aligns across 7 bases. The CDR3 loop spans 15 amino acids. Germline V gene lookup returns CDR1 LNHDA and CDR2 SQIVND (reference sequence). CDR3 DNA sequence: TGTGCCAGTAGTCTAGACAGGGTTCGCACCGGGGAGCTGTTTTTT. Protein product: CASSLDRVRTGELFF.